This TCR beta chain is from a study of shared clonotypes between healthy human individuals. Only in-frame clones appear in the TCRdb table, and some are missing; sequencing was by immunoSEQ multiplex PCR. The table has 950,000 to 1,100,000 clones, under 80% seen once. As regards this clone: The sample has other DNA sequences that encode this CDR3 too.

CDR1 and CDR2 from the germline V gene are SGHTS and YDEGEE. The CDR3 runs 15 residues. Trimming removed 0 bases at V and 0 bases at J, with 7 bases between. Sequenced: memory CD4+ T cells sorted from blood. Subset described: CD45RA-negative fraction. The V gene is TRBV5-8, the J gene TRBJ1-5, with D uncertain. The origin of this receptor is a man between 18 and 35 years old in good health. The CDR3 DNA reads TGTGCCAGCAGCTTGGGGTCATATAGCAATCAGCCCCAGCATTTT. Translation: CASSLGSYSNQPQHF.